Presented here are 31 T cell receptor beta chains from one specimen sequenced in a study of cytomegalovirus exposure and HLA in healthy donors. Libraries were prepared by immunoSEQ multiplex PCR; TCRdb keeps only in-frame clonotypes and omits some of them. Among roughly 80,000 clones listed, approximately 91% were seen once. Sequenced sample: PBMCs. These TCRs come from a man aged 30 to 45 in good health and CMV-seronegative.

V is TRBV6-5 and J is TRBJ1-1, with D perhaps matching TRBD1 (5 bases). From germline, CDR1 is MNHEY and CDR2 SVGAGI. Trimming pared 6 bases from V and 1 base from J, leaving 9 bases between. The CDR3 has 13 residues. CDR3 in DNA: TGTGCCAGCAGCTCGACAGCGAACACTGAAGCTTTCTTT. It is translated as CASSSTANTEAFF.

The V gene is TRBV14, the J gene TRBJ2-2; TRBD1 matches at 7 bases. The length of the CDR3 is 14 residues. V gave up 4 bases and J gave up 7 bases; unmatched junction bases: 6. In germline, CDR1 is SGHDN, CDR2 FVKESK. The CDR3 DNA is TGTGCCAGCAGCCTCGGGACAGTGAACGGGGAGCTGTTTTTT. This sequence encodes CASSLGTVNGELFF.

The chain combines TRBV16 with TRBJ1-1, with D uncertain. The length of the CDR3 is 13 residues. The V end was cut by 2 bases, the J end by 1 base, with 5 bases between. CDR1 and CDR2 (germline): KGHSY, FQNENV. Here the CDR3 reads CASSQQQNTEAFF. The CDR3 DNA follows: TGTGCCAGCAGCCAACAACAGAACACTGAAGCTTTCTTT. Using reference TRBV16 and TRBJ1-1 for the parts outside the CDR3, the full variable domain is GEEVAQTPKHLVRGEGQKAKLYCAPIKGHSYVFWYQQVLKNEFKFLISFQNENVFDETGMPKERFSAKCLPNSPCSLEIQATKLEDSAVYFCASSQQQNTEAFFGQGTRLTVV.

This clone has just one count. J is TRBJ1-5 and V is TRBV7-9, with 7 nucleotides matching TRBD1. J lost 8 bases, V lost 5 bases, and 6 bases had no gene match. Germline CDR1 and CDR2: SEHNR and FQNEAQ (reference sequence). The CDR3 totals 13 residues. CDR3 DNA sequence: TGTGCCAGCAGCGTAAACAGGGGTGAGCCCCAGCATTTT. Translating gives CASSVNRGEPQHF.

This sequence joins TRBV28 and TRBJ1-2; 12 bases agree with TRBD1. CDR1 MDHEN and CDR2 SYDVKM come from the germline V gene. V was pared by 5 bases and J by 0 bases, with 7 bases of the junction left unmatched. This CDR3 contains 17 residues. Here the CDR3 DNA reads TGTGCCAGCAGTGGCCGGGACAGGGGGCTATCTAACTATGGCTACACCTTC. This gives the protein CASSGRDRGLSNYGYTF.

V usage is TRBV6-1 and J usage is TRBJ2-7; TRBD1 matches 9 bases. CDR1 and CDR2 (germline): MNHNS, SASEGT. This CDR3 is 15 amino acids long. The J segment lost 0 bases and the V segment lost 5 bases, leaving 5 bases of the junction unmatched. CDR3 nucleotide sequence: TGTGCCAGCAGTAAGGACAGGGGAAGCTCCTACGAGCAGTACTTC. Its protein product is CASSKDRGSSYEQYF.

The chain employs TRBV13 and TRBJ1-1; D gene uncertain. Trimming left V 3 bases short and J 3 bases short, with 8 bases between. Germline CDR1 PRHDT, CDR2 FYEKMQ (reference sequence). The CDR3 length is 13 residues. CDR3 nucleotide sequence: TGTGCCAGCAGCTTCGGGCGGGACACTGAAGCTTTCTTT. It specifies CASSFGRDTEAFF.

This chain links TRBV19 with TRBJ1-4; 8 bases map to TRBD1. This CDR3 comprises 15 residues. V shed 6 bases and J 8 bases; nucleotides not matched to a gene: 11. The germline gives CDR1 LNHDA, CDR2 SQIVND (reference sequence). As DNA, the CDR3 is TGTGCCAGTAGCCCGGACAGGGTAGGTGGCGAAAAACTGTTTTTT. Translation gives CASSPDRVGGEKLFF.

Here the CDR3 reads CASSPVTGGRNEQYF. The CDR3 DNA reads as TGTGCCAGCTCCCCTGTGACAGGGGGTCGCAACGAGCAGTACTTC. The V and J genes are TRBV18 and TRBJ2-7, with TRBD1 matching 9 bases. Looked up from germline, CDR1 is KGHSH and CDR2 is LQKENI. After removal of 6 bases from V and 5 bases from J, the junction contained 11 bases not matched to a gene. The CDR3 length is 15 residues.

This sequence joins TRBV4-1 and TRBJ2-7, with a weak D call TRBD1 (5 bases). V shed 0 bases and J shed 6 bases, with 12 bases lying between them. In germline, CDR1 is MGHRA, CDR2 YSYEKL. The length of the CDR3 is 14 residues. The CDR3 spells CASSQELPQGEQYF. Here the CDR3 DNA reads TGCGCCAGCAGCCAAGAGTTACCTCAGGGCGAGCAGTACTTC.

This rearrangement joins TRBV29-1 to TRBJ2-6; a weak D match, TRBD2 (6 bases). Trimming shortened V by 2 bases and J by 0 bases, and 11 bases separated the two germline ends. The germline V gene encodes CDR1 SQVTM and CDR2 ANQGSEA. The CDR3 spans 16 residues. The DNA for the CDR3 is TGCAGCGTTGAAATCGAGCGGGTCTCTGGGGCCAACGTCCTGACTTTC. Residues: CSVEIERVSGANVLTF.

The chain carries TRBV6-1 and TRBJ2-7; 9 bases map to TRBD1. The germline V gene has CDR1 MNHNS and CDR2 SASEGT. Trimming took 6 bases from V and 6 from J; bases not matched to a gene: 12. This CDR3 contains 15 residues. The CDR3 is CASRFSGTGSGEQYF. For the CDR3, the DNA is TGTGCCAGCAGATTCTCCGGGACAGGGTCGGGCGAGCAGTACTTC.

V gene TRBV27 combines with J gene TRBJ1-4; 8 bases fit TRBD1. The CDR3 runs to 16 residues. The junction had 12 bases not matched to a gene; V was cut back by 3 bases and J by 9 bases. CDR1 MNHEY and CDR2 SMNVEV come from the germline V gene (reference sequence). The DNA of the CDR3 is TGTGCCAGCAGTTTTCGGGGACAGGCGCTTTTTCAAAAACTGTTTTTT. It specifies CASSFRGQALFQKLFF.

This chain joins TRBV14 and TRBJ2-3; D remains unclear. Germline loops: CDR1 SGHDN, CDR2 FVKESK. CDR3 size: 14 residues. V was trimmed by 0 bases and J by 6 bases, leaving 10 bases between them. DNA of the CDR3: TGTGCCAGCAGCCAAGAGAGAAACTTGGATACGCAGTATTTT. Amino acids: CASSQERNLDTQYF.

The chain employs TRBV7-3 and TRBJ2-2; D unresolved. Germline V gene lookup returns CDR1 SGHTA and CDR2 FQGTGA. The CDR3 length is 14 residues. Trimming left V 4 bases short and J 1 base short, with 7 bases between. The CDR3 nucleotides are TGTGCCAGCAGCTGGGCCCGGAACACCGGGGAGCTGTTTTTT. Translating gives CASSWARNTGELFF. Full variable domain (outside the CDR3, taken from reference TRBV7-3 and TRBJ2-2): GAGVSQTPSNKVTEKGKYVELRCDPISGHTALYWYRQSLGQGPEFLIYFQGTGAADDSGLPNDRFFAVRPEGSVSTLKIQRTERGDSAVYLCASSWARNTGELFFGEGSRLTVL.

This chain links TRBV12-5 with TRBJ2-3; 7 bases line up with TRBD2. The CDR3 totals 13 residues. Germline V gene sequence: CDR1 LGHNT, CDR2 FRNRAP. V was clipped by 3 bases and J by 3 bases; unmatched bases: 0. The chain's CDR3 is CASGFGGTDTQYF. CDR3 nucleotide sequence: TGTGCTAGTGGTTTCGGGGGGACAGATACGCAGTATTTT.

The chain joins TRBV29-1 to TRBJ2-7; perhaps TRBD2 as D (5 bases). Trimming took off 4 bases at V and 2 bases at J, with 6 bases between the two ends. CDR1 and CDR2 (germline): SQVTM, ANQGSEA. CDR3 length equals 11 residues. CDR3: CSVGRAYEQYF. The CDR3, as DNA: TGCAGCGTTGGGCGGGCCTACGAGCAGTACTTC.

V usage is TRBV28 and J usage is TRBJ2-7; the D gene is possibly TRBD2 (5 bases). Germline values: CDR1 MDHEN, CDR2 SYDVKM. Trimming pared 5 bases from V and 4 bases from J, leaving 21 bases between. CDR3 length: 16 amino acids. The DNA of the CDR3 is TGTGCCAGCAGTGCCAGCGGAATAGGACCTCGATACGAGCAGTACTTC. Its translation is CASSASGIGPRYEQYF.

The chain carries TRBV10-2 and TRBJ2-1, with 7 bases identical to TRBD2. Trimming cost V 6 bases and J 0 bases; bases outside gene matches: 5. The germline CDR1 and CDR2 sequences are WSHSY and SAAADI. The CDR3 consists of 15 residues. In DNA form, the CDR3 reads TGCGCCAGCAGGACTAGCCGGAGCTCCTACAATGAGCAGTTCTTC. It encodes CASRTSRSSYNEQFF.

The rearrangement uses TRBV11-3 and TRBJ2-5; D unclear. V was clipped by 5 bases and J by 1 base, with 8 bases between them. Germline V CDR1 and CDR2: SGHNT, YENEEA. The CDR3 covers 13 residues. The CDR3 DNA reads as TGTGCCAGCAGCATTCGCGCCCAAGAGACCCAGTACTTC. Protein: CASSIRAQETQYF. The complete variable domain, with remaining parts taken from reference TRBV11-3 and TRBJ2-5, reads EAGVVQSPRYKIIEKKQPVAFWCNPISGHNTLYWYLQNLGQGPELLIRYENEEAVDDSQLPKDRFSAERLKGVDSTLKIQPAELGDSAVYLCASSIRAQETQYFGPGTRLLVL.

The chain links TRBV14 to TRBJ2-2; D gene unclear. Germline V gene data show CDR1 as SGHDN and CDR2 as FVKESK. V dropped 5 bases and J dropped 1 base, with 8 bases sitting between them. This CDR3 contains 14 residues. As DNA, the CDR3 is TGTGCCAGCAGCTACTTCGGGAACACCGGGGAGCTGTTTTTT. It translates to CASSYFGNTGELFF.

The chain joins TRBV5-1 to TRBJ2-7; TRBD1 might be the D (6 bases). CDR1 is SGHRS and CDR2 is YFSETQ in the germline V gene. V was cut by 4 bases and J by 0 bases, with 8 bases left in between. The CDR3 is 13 amino acids. The CDR3 sequence is CASSPGASYEQYF. CDR3 nucleotide sequence: TGCGCCAGCAGCCCAGGGGCCTCCTACGAGCAGTACTTC.

This chain links TRBV5-5 with TRBJ1-6; D ambiguous. The CDR3 contains 14 residues. With 4 bases removed from V and 8 bases from J, the gap between germline ends came to 13 bases. The V gene's germline CDR1 is SGHKS and CDR2 YYEKEE (reference sequence). The CDR3 is CASSERGVDSPLHF. The CDR3 DNA sequence: TGTGCCAGCAGCGAGCGGGGAGTGGATTCACCCCTCCACTTT.

This chain links TRBV19 with TRBJ2-1; 9 bases match TRBD2. V dropped 2 bases and J dropped 0; count of bases not matched to a gene: 17. Germline lookup yields CDR1 LNHDA and CDR2 SQIVND (reference sequence). The CDR3 has 21 residues. The CDR3 DNA sequence: TGTGCCAGTAGTATACTCCGGGACGGCGGGGGGGGAAAACACTCCTACAATGAGCAGTTCTTC. Encoded protein: CASSILRDGGGGKHSYNEQFF.

This chain uses TRBV28 with TRBJ2-5; 8 bases are a match to TRBD1. CDR3 length equals 14 residues. V trimming: 5 bases; J trimming: 4 bases; junction bases outside the gene matches: 6. The germline CDR1 and CDR2 sequences are MDHEN and SYDVKM. CDR3: CASSITGTGETQYF. The DNA for the CDR3 is TGTGCCAGCAGTATAACCGGGACAGGAGAGACCCAGTACTTC. Complete variable domain (other parts from reference TRBV28 and TRBJ2-5): DVKVTQSSRYLVKRTGEKVFLECVQDMDHENMFWYRQDPGLGLRLIYFSYDVKMKEKGDIPEGYSVSREKKERFSLILESASTNQTSMYLCASSITGTGETQYFGPGTRLLVL.

This chain joins TRBV5-6 and TRBJ2-7, with 11 positions matching TRBD1. Trimming cost V 2 bases and J 2 bases; bases outside gene matches: 3. CDR3 length: 15 residues. The germline gives CDR1 SGHDT, CDR2 YYEEEE. The CDR3 coding sequence is TGTGCCAGCAGCTTTGGGACAGGGGGTCCCTACGAGCAGTACTTC. It specifies CASSFGTGGPYEQYF.

The chain joins TRBV14 to TRBJ2-1; 10 positions agree with TRBD2. CDR3 length: 16 residues. Germline V gene lookup returns CDR1 SGHDN and CDR2 FVKESK. J gave up 10 bases and V 2 bases, and 11 bases lay outside the gene matches. This chain's CDR3 is CASSQSGLAGVREQFF. The DNA for the CDR3 is TGTGCCAGCAGCCAATCGGGCCTAGCGGGGGTTAGGGAGCAGTTCTTC.

The V call is TRBV19, the J call TRBJ2-7, with D possibly being TRBD2 (6 bases). CDR3 length equals 9 residues. From germline, CDR1 is LNHDA and CDR2 SQIVND (reference sequence). V was trimmed by 10 bases and J by 9 bases, leaving 10 bases between them. CDR3 in amino acids: CATPEGQYF. As DNA, the CDR3 is TGTGCCACCCCGGAGGGGCAGTACTTC.

This chain connects TRBV7-3 to TRBJ2-3; maybe TRBD2 (6 bases). V lost 1 base, J lost 8 bases, and 13 bases lay in between. This CDR3 spans 14 amino acids. Germline V gene lookup returns CDR1 SGHTA and CDR2 FQGTGA. CDR3 coding DNA: TGTGCCAGCAGCTTAAGTCGGGAGAGGGGTACGCAGTATTTT. Protein sequence: CASSLSRERGTQYF.

This sequence joins TRBV29-1 and TRBJ1-2; TRBD1 might be the D (6 bases). The V and J ends lost 6 bases and 3 bases respectively, with 8 bases between them. Germline assignment: CDR1 SQVTM and CDR2 ANQGSEA. The CDR3 length is 11 residues. Here the CDR3 DNA reads TGCAGCGTGGGGGCGGACTATGGCTACACCTTC. Protein: CSVGADYGYTF.

V usage is TRBV27 and J usage is TRBJ2-2; 10 positions match TRBD2. The CDR3 has 18 residues. Trimming removed 0 bases from V and 3 bases from J; junction bases left unmatched: 7. Germline V gives CDR1 MNHEY, CDR2 SMNVEV (reference sequence). CDR3 DNA: TGTGCCAGCAGTTTATCGGCTAGCGGGAGTGGTTACACCGGGGAGCTGTTTTTT. This translates into CASSLSASGSGYTGELFF.